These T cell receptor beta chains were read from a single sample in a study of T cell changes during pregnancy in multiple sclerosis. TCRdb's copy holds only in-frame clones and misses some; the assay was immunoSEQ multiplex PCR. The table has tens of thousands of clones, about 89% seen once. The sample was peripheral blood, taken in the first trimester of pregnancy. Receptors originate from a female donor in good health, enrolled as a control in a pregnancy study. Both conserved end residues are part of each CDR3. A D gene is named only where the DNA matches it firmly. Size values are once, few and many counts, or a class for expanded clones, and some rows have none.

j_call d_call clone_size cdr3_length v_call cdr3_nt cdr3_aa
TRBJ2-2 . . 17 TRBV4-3 TGCGCCAGCAGCCAAGATCATTGGGCAGGGTTTGCCGGGGAGCTGTTTTTT CASSQDHWAGFAGELFF
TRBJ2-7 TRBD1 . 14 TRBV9 TGTGCCAGCAGCCCCCGTGGGACAGACTACGAGCAGTACTTC CASSPRGTDYEQYF
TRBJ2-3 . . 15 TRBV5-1 TGCGCCAGCAGCTTACAGGGAGACAACACAGATACGCAGTATTTT CASSLQGDNTDTQYF
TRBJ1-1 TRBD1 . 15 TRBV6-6 TGTGCCAGCAGTTCCCCGGACAGGGGAGGGACTGAAGCTTTCTTT CASSSPDRGGTEAFF
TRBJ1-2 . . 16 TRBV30 TGTGCCTGGAGAACGGCCCTAGGGCAGGGCCTTGATGGCTACACCTTC CAWRTALGQGLDGYTF
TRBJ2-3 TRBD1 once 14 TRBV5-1 TGCGCCAGCAGCCGGGACAGGGGTGGAGATACGCAGTATTTT CASSRDRGGDTQYF
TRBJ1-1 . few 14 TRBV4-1 TGCGCCAGCAGCGAAGAAGGAGGGGACACTGAAGCTTTCTTT CASSEEGGDTEAFF
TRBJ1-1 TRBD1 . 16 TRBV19 TGTGCCAGTAGGACAACTTTTGGACAGGGTAACACTGAAGCTTTCTTT CASRTTFGQGNTEAFF
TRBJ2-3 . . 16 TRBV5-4 TGTGCCAGCAGCTCACCTACAACAGGGTTTGAGGATACGCAGTATTTT CASSSPTTGFEDTQYF
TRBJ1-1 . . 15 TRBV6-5 TGTGCCAGCAGTTACTTTTTTCCGGTGAACACTGAAGCTTTCTTT CASSYFFPVNTEAFF
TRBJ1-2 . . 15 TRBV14 TGTGCCAGCAGCCAAGATTGGCCCAGTAACTATGGCTACACCTTC CASSQDWPSNYGYTF
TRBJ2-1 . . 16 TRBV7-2 TGTGCCAGCAGCTTAGATCGGCCGTCGTTCGGGAGTGAGCAGTTCTTC CASSLDRPSFGSEQFF
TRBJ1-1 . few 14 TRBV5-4 TGTGCCAGCAGCTGGCAGGGAGGGGGCACTGAAGCTTTCTTT CASSWQGGGTEAFF
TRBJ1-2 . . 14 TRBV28 TGTGCCAGCAGTCAAGACGCAGGGGTCTACGGCTACACCTTC CASSQDAGVYGYTF
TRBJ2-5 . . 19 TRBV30 TGTGCCTGGAGTGCCGGGGTTTTAACGGGAGCCCACATGTGGGAGACCCAGTACTTC CAWSAGVLTGAHMWETQYF
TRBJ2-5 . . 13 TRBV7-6 TGTGCCAGCAGCTTCGCGGGCCAAGAGACCCAGTACTTC CASSFAGQETQYF
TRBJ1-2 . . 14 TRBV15 TGTGCCACCAGCGGGACAAACGGCTACTATGGCTACACCTTC CATSGTNGYYGYTF
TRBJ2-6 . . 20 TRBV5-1 TGCGCCAGCAGCTATAATTTATACATGTCCATTCCCTCTGGGGCCAACGTCCTGACTTTC CASSYNLYMSIPSGANVLTF
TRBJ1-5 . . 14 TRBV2 TGTGCCAGCACCGCAGCGAACAGGGAACAGCCCCAGCATTTT CASTAANREQPQHF
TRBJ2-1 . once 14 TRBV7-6 TGTGCCAGCAGCTTAGCGCCCCCGGGGGATGAGCAGTTCTTC CASSLAPPGDEQFF
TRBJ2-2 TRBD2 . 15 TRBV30 TGTGCCTGGACGAGGAGCGGGAGTGGTAGCGGGGAGCTGTTTTTT CAWTRSGSGSGELFF
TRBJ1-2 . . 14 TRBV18 TGTGCCAGCTCGCTGACAGGCGCTAACTATGGCTACACCTTC CASSLTGANYGYTF
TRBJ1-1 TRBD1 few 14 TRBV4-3 TGCGCCAGCAGCCTGGGGACAGCGAACACTGAAGCTTTCTTT CASSLGTANTEAFF
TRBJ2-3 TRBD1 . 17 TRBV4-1 TGCGCCAGCAGCCAAGATAGAGGGGGCGGTGGCACAGATACGCAGTATTTT CASSQDRGGGGTDTQYF
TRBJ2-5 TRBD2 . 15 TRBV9 TGTGCCAGCAGCGTCGGGACTAGCTCGCAAGAGACCCAGTACTTC CASSVGTSSQETQYF
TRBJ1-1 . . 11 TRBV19 TGTGCCAGTAATACGGGCACTGAAGCTTTCTTT CASNTGTEAFF
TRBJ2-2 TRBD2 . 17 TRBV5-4 TGTGCCAGCAGCCTCCAGACTAGCGGGAGAAGGACCGGGGAGCTGTTTTTT CASSLQTSGRRTGELFF
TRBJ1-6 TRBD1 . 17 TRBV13 TGTGCCAGCAGCTTATCCGCCGGGACAGGGGGTAATTCACCCCTCCACTTT CASSLSAGTGGNSPLHF